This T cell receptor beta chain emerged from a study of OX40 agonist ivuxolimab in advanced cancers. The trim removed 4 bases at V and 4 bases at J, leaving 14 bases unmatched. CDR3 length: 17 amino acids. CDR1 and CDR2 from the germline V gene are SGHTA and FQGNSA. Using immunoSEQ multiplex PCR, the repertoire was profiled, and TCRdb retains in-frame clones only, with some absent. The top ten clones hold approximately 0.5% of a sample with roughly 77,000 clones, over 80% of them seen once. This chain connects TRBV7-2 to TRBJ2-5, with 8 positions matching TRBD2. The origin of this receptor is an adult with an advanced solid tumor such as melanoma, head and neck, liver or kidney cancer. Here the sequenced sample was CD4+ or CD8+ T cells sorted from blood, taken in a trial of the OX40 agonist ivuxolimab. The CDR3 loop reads CASSSFGAGALVETQYF. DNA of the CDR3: TGTGCCAGCAGCTCCTTCGGAGCGGGAGCCCTGGTAGAGACCCAGTACTTC.